This entry concerns a single T cell receptor beta chain. The antigen is unknown. This sample stems from a study of post-analysis software for immune sequencing data. CDR1 LGHNA and CDR2 YNFKEQ come from the germline V gene. With 0 bases removed from V and 7 bases from J, the gap between germline ends came to 7 bases. This CDR3 contains 14 residues. Study-level points and caveats: Elevated frequency relative to controls characterized 4 or 5 TRBV segments in patients, TRBV5-6, TRBV5-1 and TRBV20-1 among them.

Unique molecular identifiers were carried by the TCR beta cDNA libraries. TCRdb analysed the PCR reads with MiXCR anew, one entry per CDR3 protein. The sample carries 600,000 to 750,000 distinct CDR3 sequences, roughly three fifths recorded once. The chain employs TRBV4-2 and TRBJ1-6; no reliable D call. This receptor was identified in a girl aged 2-9 years with multiple sclerosis. The source material was blood. In nucleotides, the CDR3 is TGTGCCAGCAGCCAAGATAATGGCAATTCACCCCTCCACTTT. Its translation is CASSQDNGNSPLHF.